The 21 T cell receptor beta chains listed next were all sequenced from one sample in a study of Ad26.COV2.S vaccination and SARS-CoV-2 variants. TCRdb's table, derived via immunoSEQ multiplex PCR, lists solely in-frame clones and lacks some. The profile covers about 350,000 clones, with around 90% appearing a single time and 3% to 4% taken by the ten largest. This material consisted of peripheral blood, taken after recovery from COVID-19. The receptors stem from a human donor who had recovered from COVID-19.

The V and J genes are TRBV6-6 and TRBJ2-7; 8 bases are shared with TRBD2. The V gene's germline CDR1 is MNHNY and CDR2 SVGAGI (reference sequence). The CDR3 covers 15 residues. V lost 2 bases and J lost 3; bases outside the gene matches: 6. The CDR3: CASSYIGLANYEQYF. DNA for the CDR3: TGTGCCAGCAGTTACATAGGACTAGCTAACTACGAGCAGTACTTC.

As DNA, the CDR3 is TGTGCCAGCAGCAAGGGACAGAATAATTCACCCCTCCACTTT. Translated, it gives CASSKGQNNSPLHF. The chain combines TRBV5-4 with TRBJ1-6; TRBD1 matches at 7 bases. The V and J ends lost 4 bases and 5 bases, in that order; junction bases with no gene match: 3. From germline, CDR1 is SGHNT and CDR2 YYREEE (reference sequence). The CDR3 has 14 amino acids.

Only one count was recorded for this clone. This chain joins TRBV9 and TRBJ2-5; 7 nucleotides match TRBD2. V lost 3 bases to trimming and J lost 5 bases; unmatched junction nucleotides: 7. The CDR3 runs 14 residues. Germline V gene data show CDR1 as SGDLS and CDR2 as YYNGEE. CDR3 sequence reads: CASSGGGVGETQYF. CDR3 DNA sequence: TGTGCCAGCAGCGGGGGAGGGGTAGGGGAGACCCAGTACTTC.

The chain uses TRBV9 and TRBJ2-1; the D is unclear. V dropped 4 bases and J dropped 7 bases, with 18 bases sitting between them. The CDR3 has 15 amino acids. Per germline, CDR1 SGDLS and CDR2 YYNGEE. The DNA of the CDR3 is TGTGCCAGCAGCCGGGTCGGTGCCCCCACTAATGAGCAGTTCTTC. Translation gives CASSRVGAPTNEQFF.

CDR3 DNA sequence: TGTGCCAGCAGTGATCTGGGACAGGGGGCTAATGAGCAGTTCTTC. It translates to CASSDLGQGANEQFF. The J gene is TRBJ2-1, the V gene TRBV2; TRBD1 matches at 12 bases. V dropped 3 bases and J dropped 7; count of bases not matched to a gene: 4. The CDR3 totals 15 residues. Germline lookup yields CDR1 SNHLY and CDR2 FYNNEI.

The chain joins TRBV7-2 to TRBJ1-1, with D perhaps TRBD1 (6 bases). The germline gives CDR1 SGHTA, CDR2 FQGNSA. Trimming took off 5 bases at V and 5 bases at J, with 18 bases between the two ends. The CDR3 covers 15 residues. The CDR3 bases are TGTGCCAGCAGCCCACAGGGCCCCAAGATTACTGAAGCTTTCTTT. It translates to CASSPQGPKITEAFF. The full variable domain, completed using reference TRBV7-2 and TRBJ1-1, is GAGVSQSPSNKVTEKGKDVELRCDPISGHTALYWYRQSLGQGLEFLIYFQGNSAPDKSGLPSDRFSAERTGGSVSTLTIQRTQQEDSAVYLCASSPQGPKITEAFFGQGTRLTVV.

The chain combines TRBV18 with TRBJ2-7, with D possibly being TRBD2 (5 bases). The CDR3 has 16 amino acids. Between the trimmed V and J ends, which lost 0 bases and 6 bases, there was a span of 18 bases. Germline V gives CDR1 KGHSH, CDR2 LQKENI. The CDR3 protein is CASSPPRVGSLREQYF. The CDR3 DNA sequence: TGTGCCAGCTCACCACCGCGGGTCGGAAGCTTGCGCGAGCAGTACTTC.

The V gene is TRBV5-4, the J gene TRBJ2-7; D is possibly TRBD2 (5 bases). CDR3 length: 13 residues. Germline lookup yields CDR1 SGHNT and CDR2 YYREEE (reference sequence). The ends were cut back, 2 bases at V and 9 bases at J, with 15 bases in the middle. DNA for the CDR3: TGTGCCAGCAGCTTACAACTAGACGAGGCGCAGTACTTC. This encodes CASSLQLDEAQYF.

The chain links TRBV5-4 to TRBJ2-5; TRBD1 agrees at 11 bases. Germline lookup yields CDR1 SGHNT and CDR2 YYREEE (reference sequence). The CDR3 extends over 17 amino acids. V was clipped by 2 bases and J by 4 bases; unmatched bases: 10. CDR3 DNA: TGTGCCAGCAGCTTCAAACCCGGGACAGGGGGAGGAGAGACCCAGTACTTC. It translates to CASSFKPGTGGGETQYF. Full variable domain (remainder filled in from reference TRBV5-4 and TRBJ2-5): ETGVTQSPTHLIKTRGQQVTLRCSSQSGHNTVSWYQQALGQGPQFIFQYYREEENGRGNFPPRFSGLQFPNYSSELNVNALELDDSALYLCASSFKPGTGGGETQYFGPGTRLLVL.

J is TRBJ2-1 and V is TRBV2, with TRBD1 matching over 9 bases. Germline-derived CDR1 and CDR2 are SNHLY and FYNNEI. The CDR3 consists of 14 residues. The V gene end was trimmed by 7 bases and the J gene end by 6 bases; junction bases not matched to a gene: 7. Here the CDR3 reads CASIRDRDGNEQFF. The DNA for the CDR3 is TGTGCCAGCATTCGGGACAGGGATGGCAATGAGCAGTTCTTC.

The sample holds one count of this clone. The chain employs TRBV5-4 and TRBJ2-5, with 9 bases that match TRBD2. Per the germline V gene, CDR1 is SGHNT and CDR2 is YYREEE (reference sequence). V lost 0 bases and J lost 5; bases outside the gene matches: 8. The CDR3 covers 16 residues. Here the CDR3 reads CASSLGSGGPRETQYF. Written as DNA, the CDR3 is TGTGCCAGCAGCTTGGGGAGCGGGGGGCCGAGGGAGACCCAGTACTTC.

The chain uses TRBV10-1 and TRBJ2-2; unclear D gene. There are 13 residues in the CDR3. The V end was cut by 0 bases, the J end by 4 bases, with 3 bases between. CDR1 is WNHNN and CDR2 is SYGVQD in the germline V gene (reference sequence). The CDR3 is CASSESVTGELFF. The CDR3, as DNA: TGCGCCAGCAGTGAGTCGGTCACCGGGGAGCTGTTTTTT.

V is TRBV7-2 and J is TRBJ2-5, with TRBD1 identical over 9 bases. This CDR3 region has 14 residues. Germline V gene sequence: CDR1 SGHTA, CDR2 FQGNSA. Losses at the gene ends were 3 bases for V and 5 bases for J; bases not matched to a gene: 4. CDR3 amino acids: CASSFNRGRETQYF. CDR3 bases: TGTGCCAGCAGCTTTAACAGGGGGCGGGAGACCCAGTACTTC.

In nucleotides, the CDR3 is TGTGCCAGCAGCGTAGGAAGGGGAAGGGAGGGGAAAAGTGGCTACACCTTC. The encoded protein is CASSVGRGREGKSGYTF. The V and J genes are TRBV7-8 and TRBJ1-2; TRBD1 is a possible D gene (5 bases). The germline V gene has CDR1 SGHVS and CDR2 FQNEAQ. The germline V and J ends were trimmed by 5 bases and 7 bases, with 26 bases remaining between them. There are 17 residues in the CDR3.

The genes are TRBV4-1 and TRBJ1-1; D remains ambiguous. Germline assignment: CDR1 MGHRA and CDR2 YSYEKL. Between the trimmed V and J ends, which lost 0 bases and 5 bases, there was a span of 10 bases. The CDR3 has 14 residues. CDR3 amino acids: CASSQDLGGTEAFF. The CDR3 coding sequence is TGCGCCAGCAGCCAAGATTTAGGAGGGACTGAAGCTTTCTTT.

This sequence joins TRBV29-1 and TRBJ2-7, with 7 positions matching TRBD1. This CDR3 is 13 amino acids long. The ends lost 4 bases at V and 3 bases at J; junction bases unmatched: 6. Germline CDR1 and CDR2: SQVTM and ANQGSEA. The chain's CDR3 is CSVAGDRGYEQYF. The CDR3 bases are TGCAGCGTTGCCGGGGACAGAGGCTACGAGCAGTACTTC.

The chain has TRBV9 and TRBJ1-1; D is uncertain. CDR1 and CDR2 (germline): SGDLS, YYNGEE. The CDR3 runs to 16 residues. Between the trimmed V and J ends, which lost 2 bases and 1 base, there was a span of 15 bases. Written as DNA, the CDR3 is TGTGCCAGCAGCGTCCTCGGGAGTACCCCGAACACTGAAGCTTTCTTT. Protein sequence: CASSVLGSTPNTEAFF.

This chain uses TRBV12-3 or TRBV12-4 with TRBJ2-7, with TRBD1 identical over 8 bases. After removal of 8 bases from V and 6 bases from J, the junction contained 9 bases not matched to a gene. The CDR3 is 13 amino acids. CDR3 sequence reads: CASRGQGLSEQYF. For the CDR3, the DNA is TGTGCCAGCCGAGGACAGGGTCTTTCCGAGCAGTACTTC.

This chain uses TRBV14 with TRBJ1-3, with 8 bases fitting TRBD1. The CDR3 contains 15 residues. Germline trimming cut 5 bases from V and 7 bases from J; bases unmatched to any gene: 10. From germline, CDR1 is SGHDN and CDR2 FVKESK. CDR3 DNA sequence: TGTGCCAGCAGCTTGCGGACAGGGATGGTCAACACCATATATTTT. Its protein is CASSLRTGMVNTIYF.

The V and J genes are TRBV5-1 and TRBJ1-5, with a possible D match to TRBD1 (5 bases). From germline, CDR1 is SGHRS and CDR2 YFSETQ. The CDR3 is made up of 13 amino acids. The V and J ends lost 3 bases and 2 bases respectively, with 6 bases between them. This chain's CDR3 is CASSWDGNQPQHF. CDR3 nucleotide sequence: TGCGCCAGCAGCTGGGACGGCAATCAGCCCCAGCATTTT. The full variable domain, with the rest looked up from reference TRBV5-1 and TRBJ1-5, is KAGVTQTPRYLIKTRGQQVTLSCSPISGHRSVSWYQQTPGQGLQFLFEYFSETQRNKGNFPGRFSGRQFSNSRSEMNVSTLELGDSALYLCASSWDGNQPQHFGDGTRLSIL.

This clone was seen once. V and J are TRBV4-1 and TRBJ1-4; D not resolved. Germline loops: CDR1 MGHRA, CDR2 YSYEKL. V was cut by 9 bases and J by 3 bases, with 11 bases left in between. CDR3 size: 13 residues. The CDR3 nucleotides read TGCGCCAGGAAGGACGGATCTAATGAAAAACTGTTTTTT. This sequence encodes CARKDGSNEKLFF.